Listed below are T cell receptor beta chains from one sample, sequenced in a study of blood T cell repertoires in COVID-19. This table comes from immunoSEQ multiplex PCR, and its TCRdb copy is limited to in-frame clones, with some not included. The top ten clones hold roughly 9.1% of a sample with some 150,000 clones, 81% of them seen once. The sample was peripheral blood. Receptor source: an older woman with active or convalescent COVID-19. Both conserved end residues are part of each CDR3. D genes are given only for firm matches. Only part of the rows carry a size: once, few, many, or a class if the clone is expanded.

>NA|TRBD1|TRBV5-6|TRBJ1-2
CASSLRDRGYGYTF
TGTGCCAGCAGCCTCCGGGACAGGGGCTATGGCTACACCTTC
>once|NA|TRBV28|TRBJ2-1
CASSLLPSSYNEQFF
TGTGCCAGCAGTCTCCTACCCTCTTCCTACAATGAGCAGTTCTTC
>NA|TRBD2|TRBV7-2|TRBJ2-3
CASSKGLAGEDTQYF
TGTGCCAGCAGCAAGGGACTAGCGGGAGAAGATACGCAGTATTTT
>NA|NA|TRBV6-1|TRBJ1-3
CASSEVGQRDTIYF
TGTGCCAGCAGTGAAGTGGGTCAGCGTGACACCATATATTTT
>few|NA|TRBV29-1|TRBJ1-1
CSVEDQIGVNTEAFF
TGCAGCGTTGAAGATCAGATCGGAGTGAACACTGAAGCTTTCTTT
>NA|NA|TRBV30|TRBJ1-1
CAWNLKGRKAFF
TGTGCCTGGAATCTTAAGGGGAGGAAAGCTTTCTTT
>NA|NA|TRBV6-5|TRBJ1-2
CASSYGQIYGYTF
TGTGCCAGCAGTTACGGACAGATCTATGGCTACACCTTC
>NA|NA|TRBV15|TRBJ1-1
CATSEPFLGGSTEAFF
TGTGCCACCAGCGAGCCCTTCCTCGGCGGGAGCACTGAAGCTTTCTTT
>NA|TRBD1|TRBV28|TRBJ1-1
CASRPTGGWTEAFF
TGTGCCAGCAGACCTACAGGGGGCTGGACTGAAGCTTTCTTT
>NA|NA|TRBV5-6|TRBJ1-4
CASSPSRFGRTNEKLFF
TGTGCCAGCAGCCCATCCCGATTCGGCAGGACTAATGAAAAACTGTTTTTT
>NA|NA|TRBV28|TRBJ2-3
CASGQSGDTQYF
TGTGCCAGCGGGCAAAGCGGAGATACGCAGTATTTT
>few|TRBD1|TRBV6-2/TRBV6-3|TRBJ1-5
CASSQGARYQPQHF
TGTGCCAGCAGCCAGGGGGCGCGGTATCAGCCCCAGCATTTT
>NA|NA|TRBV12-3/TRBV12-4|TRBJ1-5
CASSFRGTQHF
TGTGCCAGCAGTTTCCGGGGGACCCAGCATTTT
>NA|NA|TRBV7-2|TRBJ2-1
CASSFYGSYNEQFF
TGTGCCAGCAGCTTTTACGGGAGCTACAATGAGCAGTTCTTC
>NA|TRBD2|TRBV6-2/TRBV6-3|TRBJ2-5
CASSRTSGGPLTQYF
TGTGCCAGCAGTAGGACTAGCGGGGGCCCTTTGACCCAGTACTTC
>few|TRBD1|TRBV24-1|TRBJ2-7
CATSDTRGPHEQYF
TGTGCCACCAGTGACACGAGGGGGCCCCACGAGCAGTACTTC
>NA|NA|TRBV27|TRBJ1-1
CASRLGRGWSEAFF
TGTGCCAGCAGACTAGGGAGGGGGTGGTCTGAAGCTTTCTTT
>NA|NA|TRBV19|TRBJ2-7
CASSIAAESSYEQYF
TGTGCCAGTAGTATAGCGGCGGAGAGCTCCTACGAGCAGTACTTC
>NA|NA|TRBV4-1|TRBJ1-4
CASSQELGQINEKLFF
TGCGCCAGCAGCCAAGAATTAGGACAGATCAATGAAAAACTGTTTTTT
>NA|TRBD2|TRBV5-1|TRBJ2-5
CASSLEPRGGGETQYF
TGCGCCAGCAGCTTGGAGCCCCGCGGGGGTGGAGAGACCCAGTACTTC
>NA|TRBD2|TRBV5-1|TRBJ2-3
CASSSSGLGTDTLYF
TGCGCCAGCAGCTCGAGCGGACTAGGTACAGATACGCTGTATTTT
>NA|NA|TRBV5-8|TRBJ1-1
CASSYTGNTEAFF
TGTGCCAGCAGCTACACAGGGAACACTGAAGCTTTCTTT
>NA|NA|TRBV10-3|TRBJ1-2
CAITVDRGNYGYTF
TGTGCCATCACCGTGGACCGCGGGAACTATGGCTACACCTTC
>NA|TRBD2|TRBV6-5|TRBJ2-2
CASSVAGEVTGELFF
TGTGCCAGCAGCGTAGCGGGAGAGGTCACCGGGGAGCTGTTTTTT
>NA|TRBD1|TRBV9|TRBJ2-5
CASSGGQGAWETQYF
TGTGCCAGCAGCGGCGGACAGGGGGCATGGGAGACCCAGTACTTC
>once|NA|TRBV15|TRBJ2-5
CATSRGASGAETQYF
TGTGCCACCAGCAGGGGGGCCAGCGGGGCCGAGACCCAGTACTTC
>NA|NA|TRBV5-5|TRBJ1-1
CASSLESTSNTEAFF
TGTGCCAGCAGCTTGGAGAGCACCTCGAACACTGAAGCTTTCTTT
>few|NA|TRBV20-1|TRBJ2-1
CSASLGSYNEQFF
TGCAGTGCTAGTCTCGGCTCCTACAATGAGCAGTTCTTC
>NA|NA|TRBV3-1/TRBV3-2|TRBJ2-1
CASSQYGGNEQFF
TGTGCCAGCAGCCAATACGGTGGCAATGAGCAGTTCTTC
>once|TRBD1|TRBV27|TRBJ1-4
CASSRTGVVATNEKLFF
TGTGCCAGCAGTCGGACAGGGGTGGTGGCAACTAATGAAAAACTGTTTTTT
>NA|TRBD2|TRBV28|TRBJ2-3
CASSSPGGGGLLDTQYF
TGTGCCAGCAGTTCCCCGGGGGGCGGGGGGCTTCTAGATACGCAGTATTTT
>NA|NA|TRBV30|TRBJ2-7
CAWSVSAQGMLEQYF
TGTGCCTGGAGTGTAAGCGCGCAGGGAATGCTCGAGCAGTACTTC
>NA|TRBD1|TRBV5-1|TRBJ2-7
CASSSGTGRYEQYF
TGCGCCAGCAGCTCCGGGACAGGGCGCTACGAGCAGTACTTC
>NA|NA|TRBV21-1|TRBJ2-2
CASSKGRYDSRTGELFF
TGTGCCAGCAGCAAAGGGCGGTATGACTCACGGACCGGGGAGCTGTTTTTT